Sequencing of this TCR beta chain was carried out in a study of T cells in Graves' hyperthyroidism and ophthalmopathy. Overall study context: At the time of initial diagnosis and before any treatment, peripheral blood was collected.

RNA transcripts were the template for amplifying TCR beta CDR3 regions. With the HTBI primer set, the TCR CDR3 went through a first round of RT-PCR. One entry per CDR3 protein, called by TCRdb with MiXCR from the multiplex PCR reads. The table includes approximately 330,000 distinct CDR3 sequences, under 25% detected once. With a duration under 2 months, the hyperthyroidism was newly diagnosed in patients aged 18 to 65. This clonotype came up a few times. What it binds is not known. Study-wide results and limits: Blood held most thyroid clonotypes expanded above 0.001 frequency.

This CDR3 has 16 residues. J was trimmed by 2 bases and V by 4 bases; bases with no gene match: 8. Per germline, CDR1 MGHRA and CDR2 YSYEKL. The chain links TRBV4-1 to TRBJ2-3; TRBD1 matches at 8 bases. The sequence was collected from a woman aged 50 to 60 with Graves' hyperthyroidism. Sequencing was done on a sample of blood. The CDR3 loop is CASSPRTGFDTDTQYF. Written as DNA, the CDR3 is TGCGCCAGCAGCCCCCGGACAGGGTTTGACACAGATACGCAGTATTTT.